This T cell receptor beta chain originates from a study of vaccination and CD4 T cells after COVID-19. The treatment was: approximately 10-day PBMC culture with coronavirus spike peptide pools or control peptides (ViraFEST assay). The Oncomine TCR Beta short-read assay was applied to DNA of cultured CD4+ T cells. TCRdb redid the calling of the PCR reads with MiXCR, one entry per CDR3 protein. The sample lists about 20,000 distinct CDR3 sequences; less than 55% were seen once. About this clonotype itself: Its antigen is still unknown.

The CDR3 consists of 15 residues. Trimming cost V 3 bases and J 1 base, with 13 bases left between them. Germline V lookup: CDR1 SGHNT, CDR2 YYREEE (reference sequence). The TCR comes from a human donor who had recovered from COVID-19. The chain recombines TRBV5-4 with TRBJ1-1; a possible D gene is TRBD1 (6 bases). The sequenced sample was CD4+ T cells from blood, cultured in vitro, obtained after SARS-CoV-2 vaccination. CDR3 region: CASSSEQGTNTEAFF. CDR3 coding DNA: TGTGCCAGCAGCTCTGAACAGGGAACGAACACTGAAGCTTTCTTT. Full variable domain (missing parts from reference TRBV5-4 and TRBJ1-1): ETGVTQSPTHLIKTRGQQVTLRCSSQSGHNTVSWYQQALGQGPQFIFQYYREEENGRGNFPPRFSGLQFPNYSSELNVNALELDDSALYLCASSSEQGTNTEAFFGQGTRLTVV.